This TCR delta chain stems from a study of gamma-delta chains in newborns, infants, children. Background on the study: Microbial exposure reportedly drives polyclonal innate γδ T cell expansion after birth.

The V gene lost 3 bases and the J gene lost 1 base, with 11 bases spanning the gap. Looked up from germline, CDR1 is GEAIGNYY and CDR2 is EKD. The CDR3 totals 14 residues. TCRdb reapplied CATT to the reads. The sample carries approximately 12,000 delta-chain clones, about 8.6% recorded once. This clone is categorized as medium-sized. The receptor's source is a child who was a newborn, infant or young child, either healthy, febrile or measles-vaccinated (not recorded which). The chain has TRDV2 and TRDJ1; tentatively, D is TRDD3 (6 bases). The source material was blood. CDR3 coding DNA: TGTGCCTGTGACCCCATACTGGGCACCGATAAACTCATCTTT. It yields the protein CACDPILGTDKLIF.